This TCR beta chain was sequenced during a study of a mutant IDH1 vaccine in newly diagnosed glioma. Study as a whole: Of the patients given treatment, approximately 60% were male and 37.5% were female, and a mean age of around 38 years was recorded. It was radiotherapy, temozolomide, or both that patients received previously, with most receiving both.

The germline gives CDR1 SGHDN, CDR2 FVKESK. Losses at the gene ends were 3 bases for V and 2 bases for J; bases not matched to a gene: 4. The CDR3 is made up of 15 amino acids. Repertoires were generated with immunoSEQ multiplex PCR, while TCRdb's copy carries only in-frame clones and drops some. The sample has 65,000 or so clones, about 85% seen once. Time point noted: week 23, last vaccination. Mutant IDH1 20-mer peptide, at 300 ug, made up each vaccine dose, with topical imiquimod. Concerning this clone itself: Its antigen is undetermined.

The sequence was obtained from a man under 40 with glioma. Source: PBMCs, taken from a glioma patient whose treatment included an IDH1 peptide vaccine. V gene TRBV14 combines with J gene TRBJ1-3, with 7 bases fitting TRBD1. CDR3 in DNA: TGTGCCAGCAGCCAGATAACAGGGGCTGGAAACACCATATATTTT. This gives the protein CASSQITGAGNTIYF.